This T cell receptor (beta chain) appears in the sequencing data of a study of blood T cell repertoires in COVID-19. This clone was seen just once. Repertoires were generated with immunoSEQ multiplex PCR, while TCRdb's copy carries only in-frame clones and drops some. The sample has about 200,000 clones; roughly 84% are singletons. V was pared by 3 bases and J by 4 bases, with 8 bases of the junction left unmatched. The CDR3 is made up of 17 amino acids. Germline V CDR1 and CDR2: SGHNT, YYREEE (reference sequence). What was sequenced was peripheral blood. The rearrangement uses TRBV5-4 and TRBJ2-5; 14 bases match TRBD2. This sequence originates from a human donor in a cohort sampled during active COVID-19. The CDR3 region has the DNA TGTGCCAGCAGCTCTCCGCCCGGGACTAGCGGGAGAGAGACCCAGTACTTC. Its protein product is CASSSPPGTSGRETQYF. Based on the CDR3 plus reference TRBV5-4 and TRBJ2-5, the full variable domain is ETGVTQSPTHLIKTRGQQVTLRCSSQSGHNTVSWYQQALGQGPQFIFQYYREEENGRGNFPPRFSGLQFPNYSSELNVNALELDDSALYLCASSSPPGTSGRETQYFGPGTRLLVL.